This TCR beta chain is drawn from a study of T cell responses to AZD1222 COVID-19 vaccine. Whole-study findings and limits: Clonal diversity was possibly underestimated, and white British individuals and females predominated among donors. Across the whole spike, CD4 TCRs peaked at regions 160-218 and 743-854. No repertoire was sampled before or during the peak T cell response, only after it. Spike-specific TCR breadth and depth rose after two AZD1222 doses.

Comment on this clone: The antigen remains undetermined.

Measured with immunoSEQ multiplex PCR; TCRdb has only the in-frame clones, and not every one. The sample shows some 150,000 clones, 86% of them seen only once. The CDR3 consists of 18 residues. CDR1 LGHNA and CDR2 YSLEER come from the germline V gene. The germline V and J ends were trimmed by 0 bases and 1 base, with 16 bases remaining between them. The source of this sequence is an adult in good health. The chain has TRBV4-3 and TRBJ1-3; D perhaps matches TRBD1 (6 bases). Sample: peripheral blood, taken on day 0 of MenACWY control vaccination. The CDR3 DNA reads TGCGCCAGCAGCCAAGATCAGGCAGGGGTCGTATCTGGAAACACCATATATTTT. Its translation is CASSQDQAGVVSGNTIYF.